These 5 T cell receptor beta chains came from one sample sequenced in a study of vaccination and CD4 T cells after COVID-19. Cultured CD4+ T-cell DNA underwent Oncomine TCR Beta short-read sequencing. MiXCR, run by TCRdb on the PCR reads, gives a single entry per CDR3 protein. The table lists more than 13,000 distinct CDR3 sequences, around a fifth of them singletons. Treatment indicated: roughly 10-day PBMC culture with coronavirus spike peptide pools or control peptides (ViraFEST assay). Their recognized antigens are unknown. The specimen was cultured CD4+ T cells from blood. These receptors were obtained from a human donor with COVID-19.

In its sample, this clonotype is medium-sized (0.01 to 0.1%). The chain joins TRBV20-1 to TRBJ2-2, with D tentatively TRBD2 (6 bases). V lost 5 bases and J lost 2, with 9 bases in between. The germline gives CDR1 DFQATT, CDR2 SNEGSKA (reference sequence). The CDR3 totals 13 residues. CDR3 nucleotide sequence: TGCAGTGCTTTAGCGGCTAACACCGGGGAGCTGTTTTTT. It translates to CSALAANTGELFF.

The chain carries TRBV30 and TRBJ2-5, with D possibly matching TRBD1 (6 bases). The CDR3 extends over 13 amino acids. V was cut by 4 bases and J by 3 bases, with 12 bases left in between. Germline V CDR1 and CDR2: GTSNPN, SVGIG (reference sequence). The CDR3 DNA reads TGTGCCTGGATCAAGGGGGTCAAAGAGACCCAGTACTTC. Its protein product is CAWIKGVKETQYF.

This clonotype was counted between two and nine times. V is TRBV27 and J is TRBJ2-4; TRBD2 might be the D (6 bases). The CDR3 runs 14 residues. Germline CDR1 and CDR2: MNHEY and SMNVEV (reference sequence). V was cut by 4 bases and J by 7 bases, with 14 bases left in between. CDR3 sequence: CASSSAGHGNIQYF. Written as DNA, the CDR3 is TGTGCCAGCAGTTCGGCGGGGCATGGCAACATTCAGTACTTC.

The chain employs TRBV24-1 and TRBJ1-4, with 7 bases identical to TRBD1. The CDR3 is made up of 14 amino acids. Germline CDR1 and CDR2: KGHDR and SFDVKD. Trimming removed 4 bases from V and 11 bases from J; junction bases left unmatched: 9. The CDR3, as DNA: TGTGCCACCAGTGACCTTAGACAGGGAGGGAAACTGTTTTTT. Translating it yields CATSDLRQGGKLFF.

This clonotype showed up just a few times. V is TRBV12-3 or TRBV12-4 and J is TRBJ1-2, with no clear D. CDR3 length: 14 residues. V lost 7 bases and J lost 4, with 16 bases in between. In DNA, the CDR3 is TGTGCCAGCACCGCGGACGGTCGGACCTATGGCTACACCTTC. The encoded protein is CASTADGRTYGYTF.